The source of this T cell receptor beta chain is a study of early T cells in non-severe SARS-CoV-2 infection. On the study more broadly: The input, bulk RNA from unsorted whole blood, was sequenced, and chains were unpaired.

Germline CDR1 is LGHDT and CDR2 is YNNKEL (reference sequence). V dropped 0 bases and J dropped 10 bases, with 10 bases sitting between them. CDR3 length: 13 amino acids. Molecules of cDNA were individually given unique molecular identifiers that were attached to them. TCRdb analysed the 5' RACE reads with MiXCR anew, one entry per CDR3 protein. The sample yields approximately 80,000 distinct CDR3 sequences, roughly 12% seen once. Broader study findings: The matching step, a VDJdb search, favored anti-spike CD8 responses and missed private and CD4 specificities.

Details on this clonotype: The antigen is not known.

The sequence was collected from an adult who was a healthcare worker with PCR-confirmed SARS-CoV-2 infection or an uninfected control (not recorded which). The rearrangement links TRBV3-1 to TRBJ2-1; D is unresolved. Sequencing was performed on whole blood, taken at baseline. CDR3 loop: CASSQEQTREQFF. The CDR3 DNA reads TGTGCCAGCAGCCAAGAACAGACACGGGAGCAGTTCTTC.